This T cell receptor beta chain was captured by sequencing in a study of shared clonotypes between healthy human individuals. CDR1 is SGHAT and CDR2 is FQNNGV in the germline V gene. This CDR3 region has 14 residues. V lost 5 bases, J lost 4 bases, and 15 bases lay in between. The study separated CD4+ cells into CD45RA+ naive and CD45RA-negative memory subsets. Findings of the study overall: Sampling was confined to blood; repertoires within tissues likely differ. The study's rarefaction showed incomplete sorted-subset sequencing despite large depth.

Note on this clone: Its antigen is undetermined.

Genomic DNA per cell subset filled all wells of several immunoSEQ plates. Profiled with immunoSEQ multiplex PCR; TCRdb holds only in-frame clones, not every one. Of a few million clones in the sample, roughly 92% were seen once. The TCR sequence derives from a man aged 18 to 30 in good health. Some clones in this sample may be carry-over from other donors' samples. The chain employs TRBV11-2 and TRBJ2-7, with a tentative D call TRBD1 (5 bases). Sequencing used naive CD4+ T cells from PBMCs. The subset here: CD45RA+ positively selected. CDR3 sequence reads: CASSPGYSGYEQYF. In DNA, the CDR3 is TGTGCCAGCAGCCCAGGATATTCAGGGTACGAGCAGTACTTC.